This T cell receptor beta chain came from a study of cytomegalovirus exposure and HLA in healthy donors. The study, taken as a whole, reports: The productive fraction for most TCR beta V segments was about 90% or about 30% in an earlier analysis.

Notes on this clone: Antigen unknown.

Germline V gives CDR1 MNHNS, CDR2 SASEGT. J lost 4 bases, V lost 11 bases, and 10 bases had no gene match. This CDR3 contains 14 residues. Vbeta (60) and Jbeta (13) primers were used in the PCR. The assay was immunoSEQ multiplex PCR, and TCRdb's table has in-frame clones only and misses some. The data contain 90,000 to 110,000 clones, 73% of them seen just once; the ten biggest clones take up around 7.7%. This rearrangement joins TRBV6-1 to TRBJ2-3; 9 bases line up with TRBD1. Sequenced sample: PBMCs. The receptor was isolated from a man aged 40-50 years in good health and CMV-seronegative. CDR3 sequence reads: CAVHRDRVADTQYF. The CDR3 DNA sequence: TGTGCCGTACACCGGGACAGGGTTGCAGATACGCAGTATTTT.